This T cell receptor beta chain was sequenced during a study of cytomegalovirus exposure and HLA in healthy donors. This clone occurred a few times. Its target is not known. PCR amplification relied on 60 Vbeta primers (plus 13 Jbeta primers). The method was immunoSEQ multiplex PCR; TCRdb's version includes in-frame clones alone and lacks a portion of them. This repertoire shows 150,000 to 200,000 clones, 77% found once; its top ten account for around 1.5%. Findings and limits, study-wide: Later on, an analysis tied some 17,000 TCR beta sequences to HLA alleles at 0.05 false discovery rate.

The germline CDR1 and CDR2 sequences are MNHEY and SMNVEV (reference sequence). With 7 bases removed from V and 1 base from J, the gap between germline ends came to 29 bases. This CDR3 has 19 amino acids. Sequenced input: PBMCs. This clonotype originated in a woman aged 25-40 years in good health and CMV-seropositive. The gene calls are TRBV27 and TRBJ2-7, with a possible D match to TRBD2 (7 bases). The CDR3 sequence: CASKPILAPGGGPSYEQYF. The CDR3 DNA reads TGTGCCAGCAAACCCATTTTAGCCCCTGGGGGGGGGCCTTCCTACGAGCAGTACTTC.